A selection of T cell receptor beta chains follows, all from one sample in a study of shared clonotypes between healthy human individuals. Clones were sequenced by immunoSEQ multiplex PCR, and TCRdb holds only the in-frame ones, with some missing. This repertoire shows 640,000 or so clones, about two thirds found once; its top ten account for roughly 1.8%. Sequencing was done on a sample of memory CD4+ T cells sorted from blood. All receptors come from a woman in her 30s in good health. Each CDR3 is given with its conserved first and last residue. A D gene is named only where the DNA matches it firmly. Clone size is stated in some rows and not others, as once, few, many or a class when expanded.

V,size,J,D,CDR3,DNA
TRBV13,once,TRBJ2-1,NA,CASQLPPPGLEQFF,TGTGCCTCCCAGCTTCCCCCACCCGGGTTGGAGCAGTTCTTC
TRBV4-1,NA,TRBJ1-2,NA,CASSPDGGLNYGYTF,TGCGCCAGCAGTCCCGACGGCGGACTAAACTATGGCTACACCTTC
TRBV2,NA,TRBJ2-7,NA,CASSDDQAYEQYF,TGTGCCAGCAGCGACGATCAGGCCTACGAGCAGTACTTC
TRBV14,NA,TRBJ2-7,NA,CASSQGRPGLYEQYF,TGTGCCAGCAGCCAAGGCAGGCCAGGGCTCTACGAGCAGTACTTC
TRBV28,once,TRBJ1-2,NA,CASSRRVVGYTF,TGTGCCAGCAGTCGGCGTGTGGTGGGCTACACCTTC
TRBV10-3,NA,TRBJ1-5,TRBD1,CAISTDRGFQPQHF,TGTGCCATCAGCACGGACAGGGGGTTCCAGCCCCAGCATTTT
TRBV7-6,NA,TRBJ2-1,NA,CASTRGGHNEQFF,TGTGCCTCTACTAGGGGTGGTCACAATGAGCAGTTCTTC
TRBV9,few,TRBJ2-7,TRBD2,CASSPSTGGGEQYF,TGTGCCAGCAGCCCCAGTACCGGGGGGGGAGAGCAGTACTTC
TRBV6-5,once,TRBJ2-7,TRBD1,CASSYRQGQGSHEQYF,TGTGCCAGCAGTTACCGCCAAGGACAGGGGTCCCACGAGCAGTACTTC
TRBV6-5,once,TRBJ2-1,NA,CASSYGEYEQFF,TGTGCCAGCAGTTACGGGGAGTATGAGCAGTTCTTC
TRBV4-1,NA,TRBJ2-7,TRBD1,CASSQDLRQGFYEQYF,TGCGCCAGCAGCCAAGATTTGAGACAGGGGTTCTACGAGCAGTACTTC
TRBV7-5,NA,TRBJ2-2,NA,CVRSLRTGSRITGELFF,TGTGTCAGAAGCTTAAGGACAGGCTCCAGGATCACCGGGGAGCTGTTTTTT
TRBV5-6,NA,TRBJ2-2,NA,CASTLQHTGELFF,TGTGCCAGCACGTTACAACACACCGGGGAGCTGTTTTTT
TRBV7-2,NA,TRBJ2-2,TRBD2,CASSLVGTSTGELFF,TGTGCCAGCAGCTTAGTGGGGACTAGCACCGGGGAGCTGTTTTTT
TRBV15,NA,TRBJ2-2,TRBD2,CATSRAGTSPGELFF,TGTGCCACCAGCAGAGCCGGGACTAGTCCCGGGGAGCTGTTTTTT
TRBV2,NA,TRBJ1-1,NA,CASSEDRPTEAFF,TGTGCCAGCAGTGAAGACAGACCCACTGAAGCTTTCTTT
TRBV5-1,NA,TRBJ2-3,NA,CASSLDLSTDTQYF,TGCGCCAGCAGCTTGGATCTTAGCACAGATACGCAGTATTTT
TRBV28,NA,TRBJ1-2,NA,CASSSGRVDYGYTF,TGTGCCAGCAGTTCAGGGAGGGTGGACTATGGCTACACCTTC
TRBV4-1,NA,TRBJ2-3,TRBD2,CASSQGTWTSATDTQYF,TGCGCCAGCAGCCAAGGGACCTGGACTAGCGCCACAGATACGCAGTATTTT
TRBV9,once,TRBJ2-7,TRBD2,CASSGLHAGVSEQYF,TGTGCCAGCAGCGGCCTGCATGCGGGAGTAAGCGAGCAGTACTTC
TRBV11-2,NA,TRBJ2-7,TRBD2,CASSSPLAGAYEQYF,TGTGCCAGCAGCTCCCCACTAGCGGGAGCCTACGAGCAGTACTTC
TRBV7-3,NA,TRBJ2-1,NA,CASSSTGTEQFF,TGTGCCAGCAGCTCAACGGGCACTGAGCAGTTCTTC
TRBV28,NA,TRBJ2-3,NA,CASSLTGSGADTQYF,TGTGCCAGCAGTTTAACAGGCTCGGGGGCAGATACGCAGTATTTT
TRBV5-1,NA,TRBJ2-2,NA,CASSLDAGPGELFF,TGCGCCAGCAGCTTGGATGCGGGCCCCGGGGAGCTGTTTTTT
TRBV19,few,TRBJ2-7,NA,CASSTRGIAYEQYF,TGTGCCAGTAGTACCCGCGGGATCGCCTACGAGCAGTACTTC
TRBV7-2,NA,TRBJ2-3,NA,CASSPDRFTDTQYF,TGTGCCAGCAGCCCCGACAGGTTCACAGATACGCAGTATTTT